This T cell receptor beta chain was identified in a study of blood T cell repertoires in COVID-19. The overall study: Acute-phase and convalescent COVID-19 samples originated in the United States, Italy and Spain. T cells, B-cell-depleted T cells, or PBMCs supplied cDNA or gDNA.

Cohort 3 recovery required two negative PCRs, clearance, or symptom resolution. Original data processing: Reference gene primer amplification gave estimated nucleated cell counts. Measured with immunoSEQ multiplex PCR; TCRdb has only the in-frame clones, and not every one. V and J calls and clone size follow that table, whereas D and trimming were derived from the DNA. The data contain about 240,000 clones, 75% to 90% of them singletons. This receptor was taken from a man aged 35-49 years who had recovered from COVID-19. Material for sequencing was PBMCs or T cells enriched from blood (not recorded which).

The CDR3 loop reads CASSGLAGGVAKNIQYF. CDR3 nucleotides: TGTGCCAGCAGTGGGCTAGCGGGGGGTGTAGCCAAAAACATTCAGTACTTC. This sequence joins TRBV6-1 and TRBJ2-4; 11 positions match TRBD2. The V segment lost 4 bases and the J segment 0 bases; nucleotides outside the gene matches: 5. This CDR3 has 17 residues. CDR1 MNHNS and CDR2 SASEGT come from the germline V gene.